This TCR beta chain emerged from a study of technical replicates of blood from a few donors. In its sample, this clone was seen once. Repertoires were generated with immunoSEQ multiplex PCR, while TCRdb's copy carries only in-frame clones and drops some. The sample lists tens of thousands of clones; 90% to 95% were seen once. V was shortened by 7 bases and J by 6 bases, with 14 bases between the two germline ends. Germline V gene data show CDR1 as SGHVS and CDR2 as FNYEAQ. CDR3 size: 13 residues. The rearrangement joins TRBV7-6 to TRBJ2-3, with D maybe TRBD2 (6 bases). This clonotype was obtained from a human donor in good health. The sequenced sample consisted of T cells isolated from PBMCs. CDR3 nucleotides: TGTGCCAGCACCGCGGGACGTCGGGATACGCAGTATTTT. Translation gives CASTAGRRDTQYF.